This record looks at one T cell receptor beta chain sequence and its context. The data originate from a study of blood T cell repertoires in COVID-19. Study-level information: There were acute and convalescent COVID-19 samples, and they came from the United States, Italy and Spain. In each case, the material was cDNA or gDNA derived from T cells, B-cell-depleted T cells, or PBMCs.

In the original analysis: By means of reference gene primer amplification, nucleated cell counts were estimated. Generated by immunoSEQ multiplex PCR, the TCRdb table keeps only in-frame clones and is missing some. D and trimming come from the DNA, and the V and J calls and clone size come from that table. The sample yields about 200,000 clones, roughly 82% seen once. Sequencing was done on a sample of peripheral blood. The clonotype comes from a human donor in a cohort sampled during active COVID-19.

The CDR3, as DNA: TGTGCCAGCAGTGGACAGATACAAGAGACCCAGTACTTC. This translates into CASSGQIQETQYF. The chain employs TRBV28 and TRBJ2-5; D possibly corresponds to TRBD1 (6 bases). The CDR3 consists of 13 residues. Per germline, CDR1 MDHEN and CDR2 SYDVKM. Deletions cut 5 bases from V and 2 bases from J, with 9 bases between.